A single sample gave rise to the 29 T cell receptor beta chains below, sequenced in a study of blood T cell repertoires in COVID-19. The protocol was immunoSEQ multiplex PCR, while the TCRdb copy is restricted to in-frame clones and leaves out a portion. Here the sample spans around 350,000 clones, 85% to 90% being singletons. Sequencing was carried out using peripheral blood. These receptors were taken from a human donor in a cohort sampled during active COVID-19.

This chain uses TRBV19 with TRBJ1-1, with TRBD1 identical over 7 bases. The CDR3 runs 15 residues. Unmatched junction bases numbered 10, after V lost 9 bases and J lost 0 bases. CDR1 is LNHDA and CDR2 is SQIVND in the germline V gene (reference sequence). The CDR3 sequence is CASTPRQGLNTEAFF. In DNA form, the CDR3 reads TGTGCCAGCACCCCACGACAGGGATTGAACACTGAAGCTTTCTTT.

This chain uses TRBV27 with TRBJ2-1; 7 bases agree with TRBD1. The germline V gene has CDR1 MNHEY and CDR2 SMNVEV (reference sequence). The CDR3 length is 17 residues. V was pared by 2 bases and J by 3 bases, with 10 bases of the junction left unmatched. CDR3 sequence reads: CASSLRAWQGVYNEQFF. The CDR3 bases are TGTGCCAGCAGTTTACGGGCTTGGCAGGGGGTCTACAATGAGCAGTTCTTC.

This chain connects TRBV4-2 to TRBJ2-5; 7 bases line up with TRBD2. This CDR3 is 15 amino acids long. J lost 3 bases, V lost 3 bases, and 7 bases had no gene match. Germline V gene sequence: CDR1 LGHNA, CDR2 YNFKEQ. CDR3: CASSQDRDYEETQYF. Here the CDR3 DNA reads TGTGCCAGCAGCCAGGACCGGGACTATGAAGAGACCCAGTACTTC.

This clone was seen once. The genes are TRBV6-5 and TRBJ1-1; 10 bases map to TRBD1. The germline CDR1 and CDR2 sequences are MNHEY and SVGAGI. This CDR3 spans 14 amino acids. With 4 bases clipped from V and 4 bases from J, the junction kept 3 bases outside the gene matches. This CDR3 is CASSSGQGVTEAFF. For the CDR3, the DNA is TGTGCCAGCAGTTCCGGACAGGGGGTCACTGAAGCTTTCTTT.

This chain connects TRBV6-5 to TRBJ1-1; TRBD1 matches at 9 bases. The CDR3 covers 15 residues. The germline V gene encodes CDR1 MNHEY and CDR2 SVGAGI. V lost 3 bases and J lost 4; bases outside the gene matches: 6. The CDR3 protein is CASSYSGQGITEAFF. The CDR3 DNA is TGTGCCAGCAGTTATTCGGGACAGGGAATCACTGAAGCTTTCTTT.

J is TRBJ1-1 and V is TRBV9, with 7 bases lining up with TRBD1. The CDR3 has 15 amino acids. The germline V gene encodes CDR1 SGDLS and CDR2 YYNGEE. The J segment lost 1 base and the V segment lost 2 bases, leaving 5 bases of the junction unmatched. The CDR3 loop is CASSVLTGENTEAFF. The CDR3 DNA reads TGTGCCAGCAGCGTCCTTACAGGGGAGAACACTGAAGCTTTCTTT.

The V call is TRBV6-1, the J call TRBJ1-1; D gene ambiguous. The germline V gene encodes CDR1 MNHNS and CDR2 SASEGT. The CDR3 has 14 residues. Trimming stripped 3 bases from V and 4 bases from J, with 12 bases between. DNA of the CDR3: TGTGCCAGCAGTGATCCGGGAACCCTCACTGAAGCTTTCTTT. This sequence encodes CASSDPGTLTEAFF.

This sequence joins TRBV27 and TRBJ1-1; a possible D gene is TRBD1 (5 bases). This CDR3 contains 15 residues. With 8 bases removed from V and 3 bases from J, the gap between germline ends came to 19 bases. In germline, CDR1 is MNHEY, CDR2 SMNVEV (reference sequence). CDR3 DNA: TGTGCCAGCCTATTGACCAGGGAGGCGGACACTGAAGCTTTCTTT. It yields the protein CASLLTREADTEAFF.

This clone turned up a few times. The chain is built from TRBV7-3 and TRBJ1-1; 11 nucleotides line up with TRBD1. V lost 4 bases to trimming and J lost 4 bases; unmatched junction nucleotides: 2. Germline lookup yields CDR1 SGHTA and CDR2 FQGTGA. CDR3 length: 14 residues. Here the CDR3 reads CASSWDRGSTEAFF. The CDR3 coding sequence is TGTGCCAGCAGCTGGGACAGGGGGTCCACTGAAGCTTTCTTT.

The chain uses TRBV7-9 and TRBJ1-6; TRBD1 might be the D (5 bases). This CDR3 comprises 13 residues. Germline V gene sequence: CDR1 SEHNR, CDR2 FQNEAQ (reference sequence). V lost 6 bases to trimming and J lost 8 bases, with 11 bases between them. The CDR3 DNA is TGTGCCAGCAGTCTACAGGCTTATTCACCCCTCCACTTT. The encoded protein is CASSLQAYSPLHF.

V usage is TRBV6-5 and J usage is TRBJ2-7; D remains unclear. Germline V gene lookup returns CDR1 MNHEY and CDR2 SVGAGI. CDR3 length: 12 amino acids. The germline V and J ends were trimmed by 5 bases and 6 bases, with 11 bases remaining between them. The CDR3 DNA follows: TGTGCCAGCAGTCCTGACATGTTCGAGCAGTACTTC. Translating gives CASSPDMFEQYF.

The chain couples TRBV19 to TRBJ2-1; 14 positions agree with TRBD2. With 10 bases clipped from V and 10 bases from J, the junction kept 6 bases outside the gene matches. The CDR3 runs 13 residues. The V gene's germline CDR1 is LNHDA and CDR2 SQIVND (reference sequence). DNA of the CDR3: TGTGCCACGGGACTAGCGGGAGTCGACGAGCAGTTCTTC. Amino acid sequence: CATGLAGVDEQFF.

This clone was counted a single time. CDR3 sequence reads: CASSPDDRRTEAFF. In DNA form, the CDR3 reads TGTGCCAGCAGCCCCGATGACAGACGAACTGAAGCTTTCTTT. The rearrangement joins TRBV7-9 to TRBJ1-1, with D tentatively TRBD1 (5 bases). The CDR3 covers 14 residues. Germline V gives CDR1 SEHNR, CDR2 FQNEAQ (reference sequence). The germline V and J ends were trimmed by 5 bases and 5 bases, with 15 bases remaining between them.

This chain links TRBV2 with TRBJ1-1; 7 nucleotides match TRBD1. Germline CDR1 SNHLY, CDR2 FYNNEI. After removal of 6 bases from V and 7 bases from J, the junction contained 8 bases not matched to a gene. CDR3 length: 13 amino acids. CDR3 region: CASSETRQGEAFF. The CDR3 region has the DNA TGTGCCAGCAGCGAAACAAGACAGGGTGAAGCTTTCTTT.

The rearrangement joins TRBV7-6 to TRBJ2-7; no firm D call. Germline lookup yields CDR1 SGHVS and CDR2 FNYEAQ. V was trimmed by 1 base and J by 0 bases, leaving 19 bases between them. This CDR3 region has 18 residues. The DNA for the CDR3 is TGTGCCAGCAGCTTAGATCCAGGCTCAGATGTTGGCTCCTACGAGCAGTACTTC. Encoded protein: CASSLDPGSDVGSYEQYF. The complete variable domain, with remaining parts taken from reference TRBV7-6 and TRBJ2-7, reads GAGVSQSPRYKVTKRGQDVALRCDPISGHVSLYWYRQALGQGPEFLTYFNYEAQQDKSGLPNDRFSAERPEGSISTLTIQRTEQRDSAMYRCASSLDPGSDVGSYEQYFGPGTRLTVT.

CDR3 amino acids: CSVGDYNNEQFF. DNA for the CDR3: TGCAGCGTTGGGGACTACAACAATGAGCAGTTCTTC. The gene calls are TRBV29-1 and TRBJ2-1; TRBD2 agrees at 7 bases. The V segment lost 4 bases and the J segment 5 bases; nucleotides outside the gene matches: 2. The length of the CDR3 is 12 residues. The germline gives CDR1 SQVTM, CDR2 ANQGSEA.

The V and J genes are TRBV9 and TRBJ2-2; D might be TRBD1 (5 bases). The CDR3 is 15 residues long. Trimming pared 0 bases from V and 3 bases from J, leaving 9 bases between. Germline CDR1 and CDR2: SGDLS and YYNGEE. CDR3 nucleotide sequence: TGTGCCAGCAGCGTAGACGACAGCTACACCGGGGAGCTGTTTTTT. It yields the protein CASSVDDSYTGELFF.

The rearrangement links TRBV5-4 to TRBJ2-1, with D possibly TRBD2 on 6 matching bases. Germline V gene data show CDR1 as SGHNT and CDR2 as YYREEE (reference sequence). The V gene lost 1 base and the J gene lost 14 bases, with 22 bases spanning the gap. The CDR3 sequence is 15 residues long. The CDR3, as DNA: TGTGCCAGCAGCTTGTTAACTAGCCAGTTTTCGGGGGAGTTCTTC. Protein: CASSLLTSQFSGEFF.

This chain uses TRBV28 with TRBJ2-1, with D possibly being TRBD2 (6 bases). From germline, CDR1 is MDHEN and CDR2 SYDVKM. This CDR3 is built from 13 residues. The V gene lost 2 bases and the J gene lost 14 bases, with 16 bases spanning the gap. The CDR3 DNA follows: TGTGCCAGCAGTTTAAGGTTACTAGCTGCGGAGTTCTTC. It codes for CASSLRLLAAEFF.

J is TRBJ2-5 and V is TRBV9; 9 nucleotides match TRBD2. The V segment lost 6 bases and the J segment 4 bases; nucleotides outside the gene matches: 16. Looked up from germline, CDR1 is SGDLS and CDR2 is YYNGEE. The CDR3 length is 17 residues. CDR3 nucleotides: TGTGCCAGCACCGACTCTCGCGGGAGGGCCTTCGGAGAGACCCAGTACTTC. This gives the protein CASTDSRGRAFGETQYF.

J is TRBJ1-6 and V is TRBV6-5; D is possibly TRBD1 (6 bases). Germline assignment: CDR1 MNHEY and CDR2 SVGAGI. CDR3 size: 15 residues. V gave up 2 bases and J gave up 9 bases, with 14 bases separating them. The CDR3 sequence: CASSYRGGKGSPLHF. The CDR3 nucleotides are TGTGCCAGCAGTTACCGAGGGGGTAAGGGTTCACCCCTCCACTTT.

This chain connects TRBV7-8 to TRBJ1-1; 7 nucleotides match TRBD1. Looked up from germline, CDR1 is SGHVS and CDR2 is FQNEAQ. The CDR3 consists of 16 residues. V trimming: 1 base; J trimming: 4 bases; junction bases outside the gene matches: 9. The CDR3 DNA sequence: TGTGCCAGCAGCTTAGAATACGGATCAGGGGGCACTGAAGCTTTCTTT. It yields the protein CASSLEYGSGGTEAFF.

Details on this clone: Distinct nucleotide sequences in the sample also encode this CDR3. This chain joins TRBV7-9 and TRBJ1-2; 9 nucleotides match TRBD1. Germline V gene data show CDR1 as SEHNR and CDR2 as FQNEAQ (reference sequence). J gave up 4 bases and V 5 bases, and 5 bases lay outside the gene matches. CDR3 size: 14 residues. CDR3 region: CASSLTGGGYGYTF. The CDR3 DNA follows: TGTGCCAGCAGCCTGACAGGGGGGGGCTATGGCTACACCTTC.

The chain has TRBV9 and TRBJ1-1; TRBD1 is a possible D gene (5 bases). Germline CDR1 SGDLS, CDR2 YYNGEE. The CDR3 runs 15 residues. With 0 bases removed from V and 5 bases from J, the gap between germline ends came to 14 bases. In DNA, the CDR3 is TGTGCCAGCAGCGTAGTCCTGGAGGGGCCAACTGAAGCTTTCTTT. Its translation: CASSVVLEGPTEAFF.

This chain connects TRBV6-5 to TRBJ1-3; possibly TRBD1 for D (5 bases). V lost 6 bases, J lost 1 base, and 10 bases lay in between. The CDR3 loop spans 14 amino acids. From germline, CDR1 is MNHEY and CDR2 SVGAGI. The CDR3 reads CASRLGGSGNTIYF. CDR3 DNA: TGTGCCAGCAGGCTCGGGGGTTCTGGAAACACCATATATTTT.

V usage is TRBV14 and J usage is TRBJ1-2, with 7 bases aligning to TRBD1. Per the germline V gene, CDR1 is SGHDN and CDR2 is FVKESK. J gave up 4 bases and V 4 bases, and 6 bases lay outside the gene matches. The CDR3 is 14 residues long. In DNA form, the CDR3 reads TGTGCCAGCAGCCGAAGACAGGGAGGCTATGGCTACACCTTC. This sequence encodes CASSRRQGGYGYTF.

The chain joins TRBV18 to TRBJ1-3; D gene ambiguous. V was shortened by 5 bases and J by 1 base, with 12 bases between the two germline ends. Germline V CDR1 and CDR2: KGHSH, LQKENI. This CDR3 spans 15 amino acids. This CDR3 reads CASSSRTSSGNTIYF. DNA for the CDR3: TGTGCCAGCTCATCGCGGACTTCGTCTGGAAACACCATATATTTT.

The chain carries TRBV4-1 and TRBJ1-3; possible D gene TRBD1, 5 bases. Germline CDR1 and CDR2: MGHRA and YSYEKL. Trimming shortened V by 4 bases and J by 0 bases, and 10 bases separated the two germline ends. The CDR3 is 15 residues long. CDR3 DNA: TGCGCCAGCAGCCCCAGGGCGAGCTCTGGAAACACCATATATTTT. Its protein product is CASSPRASSGNTIYF.

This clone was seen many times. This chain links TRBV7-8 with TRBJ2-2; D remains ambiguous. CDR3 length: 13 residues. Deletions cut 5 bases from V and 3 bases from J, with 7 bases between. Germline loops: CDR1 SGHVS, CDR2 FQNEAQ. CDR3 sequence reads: CASSPRYTGELFF. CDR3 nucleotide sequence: TGTGCCAGCAGCCCCAGGTACACCGGGGAGCTGTTTTTT.